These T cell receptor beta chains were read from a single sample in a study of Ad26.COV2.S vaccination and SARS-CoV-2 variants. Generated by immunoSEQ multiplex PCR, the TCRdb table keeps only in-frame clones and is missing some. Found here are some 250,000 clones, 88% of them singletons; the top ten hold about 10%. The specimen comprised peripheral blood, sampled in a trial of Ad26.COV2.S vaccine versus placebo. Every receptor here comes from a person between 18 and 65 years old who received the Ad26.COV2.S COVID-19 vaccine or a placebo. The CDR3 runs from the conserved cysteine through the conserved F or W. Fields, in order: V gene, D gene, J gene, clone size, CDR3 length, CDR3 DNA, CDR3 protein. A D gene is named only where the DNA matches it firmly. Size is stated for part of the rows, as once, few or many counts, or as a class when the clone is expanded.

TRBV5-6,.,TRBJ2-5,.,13,TGTGCCAGCAGCTTCGGTGGGGGGGAGACCCAGTACTTC,CASSFGGGETQYF
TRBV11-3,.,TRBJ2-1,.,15,TGTGCCAGCAGCTCCGGGGCGAGCTCCTACAATGAGCAGTTCTTC,CASSSGASSYNEQFF
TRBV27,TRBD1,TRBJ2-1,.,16,TGTGCCAGCTGTTGGACAGGGGAGGGACCGTACAATGAGCAGTTCTTC,CASCWTGEGPYNEQFF
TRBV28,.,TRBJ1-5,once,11,TGTGCCAGCAGTGGGAGGGGGCCCCAGCATTTT,CASSGRGPQHF
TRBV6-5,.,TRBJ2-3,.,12,TGTGCCATTCAAAAGACAGGAGATACGCAGTATTTT,CAIQKTGDTQYF
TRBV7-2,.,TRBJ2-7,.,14,TGTGCCAGCAGCTTAGCGGGAACAGGCTACGAGCAGTACTTC,CASSLAGTGYEQYF
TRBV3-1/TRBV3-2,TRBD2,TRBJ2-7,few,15,TGTGCCAGCAGCCCAGGGACTAGCGCTTCCTACGAGCAGTACTTC,CASSPGTSASYEQYF
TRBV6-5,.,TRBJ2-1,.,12,TGTGCCAGCAGCGACTCCTACAATGAGCAGTTCTTC,CASSDSYNEQFF
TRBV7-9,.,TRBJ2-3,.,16,TGTGCCAGCAGCGGCTTGGCGGGGCGAGACACAGATACGCAGTATTTT,CASSGLAGRDTDTQYF
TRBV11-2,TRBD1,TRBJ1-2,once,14,TGTGCCAGCAGCTCTAACCCAGGGGGCTATGGCTACACCTTC,CASSSNPGGYGYTF